The 13 T cell receptor beta chains below come from one sample, sequenced in a study of cytomegalovirus exposure and HLA in healthy donors (dated by TCRdb to 2016 to 2017). The library came from the immunoSEQ multiplex PCR assay. The multiplex PCR relied on a mix of 60 forward primers for TCR Vbeta segments and 13 reverse primers for TCR Jbeta segments. The source is immuneACCESS, and TCRdb retained only in-frame sequences with V and J called. Part of the clones is not carried over; for the studies checked, unresolved V genes explain less than half of this, and the remainder is unexplained. The sample table records 100,000 to 130,000 clones; 81% of these occur just once. The ten largest make up about 2.2% of the sample. Sequenced sample: PBMCs. The receptor source for this set is a man aged 25 to 40 in good health and CMV-seronegative.

Only a few counts were recorded for this clone. The chain uses TRBV6-4 and TRBJ2-1; 10 positions match TRBD2. The CDR3 has 15 amino acids. The germline V gene has CDR1 MRHNA and CDR2 SNTAGT. V shed 3 bases and J 6 bases; nucleotides not matched to a gene: 5. CDR3 loop: CASSEGAGGGNEQFF. CDR3 in DNA: TGTGCCAGCAGTGAAGGAGCGGGAGGGGGCAATGAGCAGTTCTTC.

This clone was detected only once. The CDR3 DNA reads as TGTGCCAGCTCACAGGGGCAGGGGTACGAGCAGTACTTC. Amino acids: CASSQGQGYEQYF. The chain is built from TRBV18 and TRBJ2-7, with TRBD1 as a possible D gene (6 bases). The CDR3 sequence is 13 residues long. CDR1 and CDR2 from the germline V gene are KGHSH and LQKENI. The ends were cut back, 4 bases at V and 4 bases at J, with 11 bases in the middle.

The chain employs TRBV11-1 and TRBJ2-7; 8 nucleotides agree with TRBD2. J was trimmed by 7 bases and V by 3 bases; bases with no gene match: 14. The CDR3 is 16 amino acids. Looked up from germline, CDR1 is SGHAT and CDR2 is FQDESV (reference sequence). In DNA, the CDR3 is TGTGCCAGCAGCTTGCAGCGGGGGCTATACCTACGGGAGCAGTACTTC. Translated, it gives CASSLQRGLYLREQYF.

This clone was observed a single time. This rearrangement joins TRBV7-2 to TRBJ2-3, with 9 bases fitting TRBD2. V dropped 1 base and J dropped 5; count of bases not matched to a gene: 7. This CDR3 spans 16 amino acids. Germline CDR1 and CDR2: SGHTA and FQGNSA. The CDR3 here is CASSLVGSGGQDTQYF. CDR3 DNA: TGTGCCAGCAGCTTAGTGGGGAGCGGGGGGCAAGATACGCAGTATTTT.

DNA of the CDR3: TGCAGCGTTGAATCCCTAGCAAGAGGCACAGATACGCAGTATTTT. It translates to CSVESLARGTDTQYF. V is TRBV29-1 and J is TRBJ2-3; D is perhaps TRBD2 (5 bases). Trimming shortened V by 2 bases and J by 1 base, and 13 bases separated the two germline ends. The CDR3 covers 15 residues. CDR1 and CDR2 (germline): SQVTM, ANQGSEA.

The CDR3 region has the DNA TGTGCCACCCTAAGCCACCCAGGGAACACTGAAGCTTTCTTT. This gives the protein CATLSHPGNTEAFF. The chain recombines TRBV11-2 with TRBJ1-1; D uncertain. This CDR3 has 14 amino acids. The V end lost 10 bases, the J end lost 1 base, and 16 bases lay between the germline ends. Germline loops: CDR1 SGHAT, CDR2 FQNNGV.

The gene calls are TRBV5-1 and TRBJ2-1, with 11 nucleotides matching TRBD2. Germline trimming cut 4 bases from V and 7 bases from J; bases unmatched to any gene: 10. The CDR3 is made up of 16 amino acids. In germline, CDR1 is SGHRS, CDR2 YFSETQ. As DNA, the CDR3 is TGCGCCAGCAGCATGACTAGCGGGGTCATTACGAATGAGCAGTTCTTC. Its protein is CASSMTSGVITNEQFF.

This chain connects TRBV30 to TRBJ2-2; D remains ambiguous. The CDR3 runs 11 residues. The germline CDR1 and CDR2 sequences are GTSNPN and SVGIG (reference sequence). Between the trimmed V and J ends, which lost 2 bases and 4 bases, there was a span of 2 bases. This chain's CDR3 is CAWSRTGELFF. Here the CDR3 DNA reads TGTGCCTGGAGTCGCACCGGGGAGCTGTTTTTT.

The J gene is TRBJ2-1, the V gene TRBV11-2; D perhaps matches TRBD1 (6 bases). Germline CDR1 and CDR2: SGHAT and FQNNGV. The length of the CDR3 is 12 residues. V gave up 4 bases and J gave up 8 bases, with 9 bases separating them. The CDR3 bases are TGTGCCAGCAGCTCGACAGGTGATGAGCAGTTCTTC. It specifies CASSSTGDEQFF.

There are many counts of this clone. The CDR3 spells CASRHAVGRVNQPQHF. The CDR3, as DNA: TGCGCCAGCAGACATGCGGTCGGCAGGGTTAATCAGCCCCAGCATTTT. The J gene is TRBJ1-5, the V gene TRBV4-1, with a possible D match to TRBD1 (5 bases). The germline V gene encodes CDR1 MGHRA and CDR2 YSYEKL. CDR3 length equals 16 residues. Trimming took off 6 bases at V and 4 bases at J, with 19 bases between the two ends.

This CDR3 is CLAMTANYGYTF. CDR3 nucleotide sequence: TGTCTCGCAATGACAGCGAACTATGGCTACACCTTC. The chain carries TRBV28 and TRBJ1-2; TRBD1 might be the D (5 bases). Germline V gene lookup returns CDR1 MDHEN and CDR2 SYDVKM. The CDR3 has 12 amino acids.

The chain has TRBV30 and TRBJ1-1, with a weak D call TRBD1 (5 bases). CDR3 size: 13 residues. Germline V gene lookup returns CDR1 GTSNPN and CDR2 SVGIG (reference sequence). Trimming stripped 0 bases from V and 4 bases from J, with 9 bases between. The CDR3 loop reads CAWSVLGATEAFF. In DNA, the CDR3 is TGTGCCTGGAGTGTCTTAGGGGCCACTGAAGCTTTCTTT.

The chain employs TRBV6-4 and TRBJ1-1, with 7 nucleotides matching TRBD1. Germline loops: CDR1 MRHNA, CDR2 SNTAGT. The CDR3 covers 15 residues. Germline trimming cut 7 bases from V and 4 bases from J; bases unmatched to any gene: 12. The CDR3: CASTLRRGLGTEAFF. The CDR3, as DNA: TGTGCCAGCACCCTCCGAAGGGGGCTCGGCACTGAAGCTTTCTTT.